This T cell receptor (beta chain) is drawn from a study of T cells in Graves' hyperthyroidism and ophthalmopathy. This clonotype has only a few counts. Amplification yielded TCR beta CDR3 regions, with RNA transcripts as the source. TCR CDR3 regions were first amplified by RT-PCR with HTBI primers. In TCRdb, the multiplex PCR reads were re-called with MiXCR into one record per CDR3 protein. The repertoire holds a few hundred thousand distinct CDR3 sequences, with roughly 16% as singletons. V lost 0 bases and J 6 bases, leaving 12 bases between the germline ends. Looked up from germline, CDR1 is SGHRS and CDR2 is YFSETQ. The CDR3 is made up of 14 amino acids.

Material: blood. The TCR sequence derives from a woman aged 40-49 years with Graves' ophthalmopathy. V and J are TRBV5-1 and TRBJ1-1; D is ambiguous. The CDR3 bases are TGCGCCAGCAGCTTGGACACCTCGAGGTCTGAAGCTTTCTTT. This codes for CASSLDTSRSEAFF.